This T cell receptor (beta chain) appears in the sequencing data of a study of siplizumab effects on memory and regulatory T cells. Some clones are missing from TCRdb's copy, which holds only in-frame ones; the method was immunoSEQ multiplex PCR. The sample lists about 27,000 clones, 75% to 85% seen once, with under 30% in the top ten. Looked up from germline, CDR1 is PRHDT and CDR2 is FYEKMQ (reference sequence). There are 16 residues in the CDR3. V gave up 4 bases and J gave up 4 bases; unmatched junction bases: 3. The sample comprised memory CD4+ T cells sorted from blood. The rearrangement joins TRBV13 to TRBJ2-2; TRBD2 aligns across 13 bases. This sequence originates from a human donor in good health. This CDR3 is CASSSTSGRATGELFF. CDR3 in DNA: TGTGCCAGCAGCTCTACTAGCGGGAGGGCCACCGGGGAGCTGTTTTTT.